What follows are 32 T cell receptor beta chains derived from one specimen sequenced in a study of blood T cells in healthy people across ages. Next came a second PCR, run for about 7 to 12 cycles, which used a sample-barcoded 5' primer along with a J-beta primer mix. TCRdb recomputed calls from the 5' RACE reads with MiXCR, one row per CDR3 protein. The sample carries around 1,900,000 distinct CDR3 sequences, about two fifths recorded once. The specimen was blood. Receptors were obtained from a human donor in good health.

For the CDR3, the DNA is TGCAGCGTTGAAACAGCTCCGCAGTATTTT. Its protein is CSVETAPQYF. The chain carries TRBV29-1 and TRBJ2-3; D gene unclear. This CDR3 region has 10 residues. Trimming stripped 2 bases from V and 10 bases from J, with 7 bases between. The germline V gene has CDR1 SQVTM and CDR2 ANQGSEA.

In nucleotides, the CDR3 is TGTGCCAGCCGGACAGGAAACTACAATGAGCAGTACTTC. Amino acids: CASRTGNYNEQYF. This chain joins TRBV12-3 or TRBV12-4 and TRBJ2-5; 7 bases are shared with TRBD1. The CDR3 is 13 residues long. J lost 11 bases, V lost 8 bases, and 14 bases had no gene match.

The chain recombines TRBV6-2 or TRBV6-3 with TRBJ2-3; D is unresolved. V dropped 4 bases and J dropped 4 bases, with 9 bases sitting between them. Germline V gene data show CDR1 as MNHEY and CDR2 as SVGEGT. There are 13 residues in the CDR3. CDR3 protein: CASSSLSADTQYF. DNA of the CDR3: TGTGCCAGCAGTTCCCTAAGCGCAGATACGCAGTATTTT.

The chain carries TRBV3-1 and TRBJ1-5; TRBD1 aligns across 8 bases. Germline CDR1 is LGHDT and CDR2 is YNNKEL (reference sequence). The CDR3 is 15 residues long. The trim removed 3 bases at V and 4 bases at J, leaving 5 bases unmatched. CDR3 loop: CASSQGDRINQPQHF. The CDR3, as DNA: TGTGCCAGCAGCCAGGGGGACAGGATTAATCAGCCCCAGCATTTT.

This chain connects TRBV7-8 to TRBJ2-5; 13 bases fit TRBD2. This CDR3 region has 18 residues. Germline assignment: CDR1 SGHVS and CDR2 FQNEAQ. Trimming removed 4 bases from V and 0 bases from J; junction bases left unmatched: 8. The CDR3 nucleotides read TGTGCCAGCAGCTCCGGACTAGCGGGGGCATCGTACCAAGAGACCCAGTACTTC. This translates into CASSSGLAGASYQETQYF.

The chain couples TRBV6-2 or TRBV6-3 to TRBJ2-7, with TRBD2 matching over 8 bases. The germline V gene encodes CDR1 MNHEY and CDR2 SVGEGT. The CDR3 spans 18 residues. V was clipped by 0 bases and J by 2 bases; unmatched bases: 12. The CDR3: CASSYSPSGGSLPYEQYF. CDR3 DNA sequence: TGTGCCAGCAGTTACTCTCCGAGCGGGGGCTCACTCCCCTACGAGCAGTACTTC.

This clonotype was counted between two and nine times. The chain combines TRBV5-6 with TRBJ2-3; 9 nucleotides agree with TRBD1. The CDR3 loop spans 18 amino acids. The V and J ends lost 9 bases and 2 bases, in that order; junction bases with no gene match: 19. Per the germline V gene, CDR1 is SGHDT and CDR2 is YYEEEE. The CDR3 protein is CATKDQLSGQGLTDTQYF. The CDR3 DNA follows: TGTGCCACCAAGGACCAATTATCGGGACAGGGTCTCACAGATACGCAGTATTTT.

The chain employs TRBV29-1 and TRBJ2-6, with D unresolved. V gave up 3 bases and J gave up 2 bases, with 5 bases separating them. This CDR3 contains 13 residues. CDR1 SQVTM and CDR2 ANQGSEA come from the germline V gene. The chain's CDR3 is CSVDEAGANVLTF. The CDR3 DNA is TGCAGCGTTGATGAGGCTGGGGCCAACGTCCTGACTTTC.

This clonotype was seen a few times. V usage is TRBV4-3 and J usage is TRBJ1-1; possibly TRBD1 for D (6 bases). V gave up 0 bases and J gave up 2 bases, with 10 bases separating them. The length of the CDR3 is 15 residues. Germline lookup yields CDR1 LGHNA and CDR2 YSLEER. The CDR3 DNA reads TGCGCCAGCAGCCAAGAGTACAGGGTTAACACTGAAGCTTTCTTT. As protein: CASSQEYRVNTEAFF.

This clonotype showed up just a few times. The chain couples TRBV27 to TRBJ1-5; 7 bases fit TRBD1. Germline CDR1 reads MNHEY; CDR2 reads SMNVEV (reference sequence). There are 14 residues in the CDR3. V gave up 6 bases and J gave up 3 bases; unmatched junction bases: 5. The CDR3 protein is CASRDRTNNQPQHF. CDR3 nucleotides: TGTGCCAGCAGGGACAGGACGAACAATCAGCCCCAGCATTTT.

The genes are TRBV15 and TRBJ2-1; TRBD2 aligns across 13 bases. J was trimmed by 8 bases and V by 5 bases; bases with no gene match: 12. CDR3 length: 17 residues. In germline, CDR1 is LNHNV, CDR2 YYDKDF (reference sequence). CDR3 nucleotide sequence: TGTGCCACCAGCGGCCCCTCCGGACTAGCGGGGGAAGATGAGCAGTTCTTC. It specifies CATSGPSGLAGEDEQFF. The full variable domain, rest sourced from reference TRBV15 and TRBJ2-1, is DAMVIQNPRYQVTQFGKPVTLSCSQTLNHNVMYWYQQKSSQAPKLLFHYYDKDFNNEADTPDNFQSRRPNTSFCFLDIRSPGLGDTAMYLCATSGPSGLAGEDEQFFGPGTRLTVL.

This clonotype was picked up a small number of times. CDR3 coding DNA: TGTGCCACCAGTGATACGGGGGTTGTCGGCAATCAGCCCCAGCATTTT. Its translation is CATSDTGVVGNQPQHF. The gene calls are TRBV24-1 and TRBJ1-5, with D possibly matching TRBD1 (5 bases). Germline values: CDR1 KGHDR, CDR2 SFDVKD. The CDR3 is 16 residues long. V lost 3 bases to trimming and J lost 2 bases, with 13 bases between them.

In its sample, this clonotype was seen once. The chain recombines TRBV15 with TRBJ2-7; D remains ambiguous. V gave up 0 bases and J gave up 3 bases, with 12 bases separating them. The length of the CDR3 is 15 residues. CDR1 and CDR2 from the germline V gene are LNHNV and YYDKDF (reference sequence). The CDR3 spells CATSREGFGSYEQYF. CDR3 sequence (DNA): TGTGCCACCAGCAGAGAGGGGTTTGGCAGCTACGAGCAGTACTTC.

This chain joins TRBV2 and TRBJ1-2, with D perhaps matching TRBD1 (5 bases). The CDR3 is made up of 12 amino acids. CDR1 is SNHLY and CDR2 is FYNNEI in the germline V gene. V was shortened by 6 bases and J by 4 bases, with 9 bases between the two germline ends. The DNA of the CDR3 is TGTGCCAGCAGGGGGGGTCCCTATGGCTACACCTTC. Protein: CASRGGPYGYTF.

The chain joins TRBV12-3 or TRBV12-4 to TRBJ1-4; D is ambiguous. This CDR3 comprises 19 residues. V was pared by 3 bases and J by 3 bases, with 23 bases between. The chain's CDR3 is CASSFGVYMGNSPNEKLFF. CDR3 in DNA: TGTGCCAGCAGTTTTGGAGTGTACATGGGGAACAGTCCTAATGAAAAACTGTTTTTT.

The chain is built from TRBV20-1 and TRBJ2-2; 16 nucleotides align to TRBD2. CDR1 DFQATT and CDR2 SNEGSKA come from the germline V gene (reference sequence). This CDR3 comprises 18 residues. Trimming removed 6 bases from V and 7 bases from J; junction bases left unmatched: 14. In DNA form, the CDR3 reads TGCAGTGCCCCGTTAGGGACTAGCGGGGGGGCTGGTATCGGGGAGCTGTTTTTT. This encodes CSAPLGTSGGAGIGELFF.

The chain couples TRBV6-6 to TRBJ1-1; D remains ambiguous. Germline CDR1 MNHNY, CDR2 SVGAGI (reference sequence). V was trimmed by 5 bases and J by 6 bases, leaving 10 bases between them. The CDR3 contains 12 residues. The DNA of the CDR3 is TGTGCCAGCAGTGCCCGTGGTGCTGAAGCTTTCTTT. This encodes CASSARGAEAFF.

This clonotype was observed a few times. The chain uses TRBV20-1 and TRBJ2-5; D gene uncertain. V was pared by 0 bases and J by 5 bases, with 13 bases between. The CDR3 loop spans 14 amino acids. CDR1 and CDR2 (germline): DFQATT, SNEGSKA (reference sequence). The CDR3 spells CSARDRVFGETQYF. The CDR3 nucleotides read TGCAGTGCTAGAGATAGGGTTTTCGGTGAGACCCAGTACTTC.

The chain combines TRBV29-1 with TRBJ1-4; D is unresolved. The V gene's germline CDR1 is SQVTM and CDR2 ANQGSEA. This CDR3 spans 15 amino acids. V shed 4 bases and J shed 3 bases, with 15 bases lying between them. CDR3 residues: CSVAWELGPNEKLFF. The CDR3 nucleotides are TGCAGCGTTGCCTGGGAACTAGGTCCTAATGAAAAACTGTTTTTT.

This clonotype has just one count. This chain joins TRBV5-1 and TRBJ1-6; possibly TRBD1 for D (5 bases). V gave up 4 bases and J gave up 10 bases, with 9 bases separating them. Germline CDR1 reads SGHRS; CDR2 reads YFSETQ. The CDR3 covers 12 residues. The CDR3 DNA reads as TGCGCCAGCAGCACCAGGGACTCACCCCTCCACTTT. It specifies CASSTRDSPLHF.

This clonotype has only a few counts. The chain carries TRBV5-1 and TRBJ2-4; D perhaps matches TRBD1 (5 bases). The CDR3 runs to 16 residues. Deletions cut 3 bases from V and 0 bases from J, with 13 bases between. CDR1 and CDR2 (germline): SGHRS, YFSETQ. The CDR3 region has the DNA TGCGCCAGCAGCTCCCAAACAGGTCTAGCCAAAAACATTCAGTACTTC. It translates to CASSSQTGLAKNIQYF.

This clonotype has a handful of counts. The chain couples TRBV4-2 to TRBJ2-1; D perhaps matches TRBD2 (5 bases). Per germline, CDR1 LGHNA and CDR2 YNFKEQ. Trimming cost V 0 bases and J 8 bases, with 8 bases left between them. This CDR3 region has 13 residues. This CDR3 reads CASSQDSVHEQFF. Here the CDR3 DNA reads TGTGCCAGCAGCCAAGATAGCGTCCATGAGCAGTTCTTC.

This clonotype was recorded a few times. The chain combines TRBV20-1 with TRBJ2-1; D is possibly TRBD2 (6 bases). The CDR3 totals 13 residues. Per germline, CDR1 DFQATT and CDR2 SNEGSKA (reference sequence). V lost 7 bases and J lost 1, with 11 bases in between. In DNA, the CDR3 is TGCAGTGTTTGGGGGGTTTCCTACAATGAGCAGTTCTTC. Encoded protein: CSVWGVSYNEQFF.

V is TRBV11-2 and J is TRBJ2-5; tentative D call: TRBD1 (6 bases). This CDR3 has 14 amino acids. The V gene lost 4 bases and the J gene lost 5 bases, with 14 bases spanning the gap. CDR1 is SGHAT and CDR2 is FQNNGV in the germline V gene. The chain's CDR3 is CASSSGAFRETQYF. The CDR3 coding sequence is TGTGCCAGCAGCTCAGGGGCCTTCAGGGAGACCCAGTACTTC.

The rearrangement uses TRBV7-2 and TRBJ1-4; weak D call: TRBD1 (6 bases). The CDR3 contains 12 residues. Trimming cost V 7 bases and J 8 bases, with 11 bases left between them. Germline values: CDR1 SGHTA, CDR2 FQGNSA. The DNA for the CDR3 is TGTGCCAGCAACTCGAGGGGGGAAAAACTGTTTTTT. Translation: CASNSRGEKLFF.

V usage is TRBV12-3 or TRBV12-4 and J usage is TRBJ1-5, with D possibly TRBD1 on 5 matching bases. This CDR3 comprises 16 residues. Trimming removed 1 base from V and 0 bases from J, with 10 bases in between. CDR3 in amino acids: CASSLGGPRSNQPQHF. CDR3 nucleotide sequence: TGTGCCAGCAGTTTAGGGGGACCGCGTAGCAATCAGCCCCAGCATTTT.

As DNA, the CDR3 is TGCAGTGCTAGAGATTTCCCCAGGGGAAATGGCTACACCTTC. This codes for CSARDFPRGNGYTF. The chain recombines TRBV20-1 with TRBJ1-2; weak D call: TRBD1 (6 bases). This CDR3 is built from 14 residues. Germline V gene lookup returns CDR1 DFQATT and CDR2 SNEGSKA (reference sequence). Between the trimmed V and J ends, which lost 0 bases and 6 bases, there was a span of 14 bases.

This clonotype was seen a few times. The chain couples TRBV5-1 to TRBJ2-5; D call uncertain. Trimming took off 4 bases at V and 0 bases at J, with 7 bases between the two ends. The germline gives CDR1 SGHRS, CDR2 YFSETQ. This CDR3 has 13 residues. CDR3 DNA sequence: TGCGCCAGCAGCACGCTTTACCAAGAGACCCAGTACTTC. Residues: CASSTLYQETQYF. Together with reference TRBV5-1 and TRBJ2-5, the CDR3 gives the full variable domain: KAGVTQTPRYLIKTRGQQVTLSCSPISGHRSVSWYQQTPGQGLQFLFEYFSETQRNKGNFPGRFSGRQFSNSRSEMNVSTLELGDSALYLCASSTLYQETQYFGPGTRLLVL.

This clonotype was detected only a few times. A clone one base away is much larger, so this may be a read error. This chain links TRBV7-2 with TRBJ2-7; 10 bases align to TRBD2. CDR1 and CDR2 (germline): SGHTA, FQGNSA. The CDR3 spans 15 residues. The CDR3: CASSSPGLAAYGQYF. The CDR3 nucleotides read TGTGCCAGCAGCTCTCCAGGACTAGCGGCGTACGGGCAGTACTTC.

The chain combines TRBV24-1 with TRBJ2-3; D perhaps matches TRBD1 (5 bases). Germline V lookup: CDR1 KGHDR, CDR2 SFDVKD. CDR3 length equals 15 residues. Trimming removed 1 base from V and 11 bases from J, with 18 bases in between. In DNA, the CDR3 is TGTGCCACCAGTGATTTTTCCGGTACAGGCAGTAAGCAGTATTTT. Translation: CATSDFSGTGSKQYF.

This clonotype occurred a few times. The chain joins TRBV7-2 to TRBJ2-1; TRBD2 is a possible D gene (7 bases). This CDR3 spans 17 amino acids. V was cut by 2 bases and J by 0 bases, with 14 bases left in between. Germline V CDR1 and CDR2: SGHTA, FQGNSA. The DNA of the CDR3 is TGTGCCAGCAGCTTAAGTGGCGGGGGCCACTCCTACAATGAGCAGTTCTTC. It specifies CASSLSGGGHSYNEQFF.

J is TRBJ2-1 and V is TRBV9, with D tentatively TRBD1 (6 bases). The germline V and J ends were trimmed by 4 bases and 13 bases, with 24 bases remaining between them. The CDR3 totals 15 residues. The V gene's germline CDR1 is SGDLS and CDR2 YYNGEE. CDR3 DNA: TGTGCCAGCAGCACCGAGGACAGAGACCAAGAGACCCAGTTCTTC. Translating gives CASSTEDRDQETQFF.